Presented here are 30 T cell receptor beta chains from one specimen sequenced in a study of T-cell memory formation after mild COVID-19. MiXCR, applied by TCRdb to the 5' RACE reads, yields one record per CDR3 protein. Of approximately 150,000 distinct CDR3 sequences in the sample, about 14% were seen once. The specimen sequenced was PBMCs or a T cell subset sorted from them (not recorded which). These receptors originate from an adult woman who had mild COVID-19 (a few samples of this study predate the infection). Cell type and time point are not known.

A few counts support this clonotype. The J gene is TRBJ2-7, the V gene TRBV12-3 or TRBV12-4, with 9 positions matching TRBD2. V shed 2 bases, J shed 2 bases, and the junction held 10 bases outside the gene matches. The CDR3 totals 17 residues. As DNA, the CDR3 is TGTGCCAGCAGTTTACCCCTTACTGAGCGGGAGGCCTACGAGCAGTACTTC. Its translation: CASSLPLTEREAYEQYF.

The genes are TRBV15 and TRBJ1-1; D is uncertain. Germline CDR1 is LNHNV and CDR2 is YYDKDF (reference sequence). This CDR3 has 17 residues. V dropped 0 bases and J dropped 5 bases, with 19 bases sitting between them. The CDR3 protein is CATSRDTLRRSGTEAFF. The CDR3 bases are TGTGCCACCAGCAGAGATACCCTCCGTCGAAGTGGGACTGAAGCTTTCTTT.

Only a few counts were recorded for this clonotype. The chain has TRBV5-6 and TRBJ2-7, with D possibly TRBD1 on 6 matching bases. CDR1 SGHDT and CDR2 YYEEEE come from the germline V gene. V shed 6 bases and J shed 0 bases, with 19 bases lying between them. The CDR3 loop spans 16 amino acids. CDR3 DNA sequence: TGTGCCAGCATAGTCAGGGGTCGACACCTCTCCTACGAGCAGTACTTC. Amino acids: CASIVRGRHLSYEQYF.

In its sample, this clonotype was seen a few times. V gene TRBV27 combines with J gene TRBJ2-7; 12 nucleotides align to TRBD2. Germline trimming cut 8 bases from V and 1 base from J; bases unmatched to any gene: 6. The CDR3 is made up of 15 amino acids. CDR1 is MNHEY and CDR2 is SMNVEV in the germline V gene (reference sequence). CDR3 sequence: CASSATSGSSYEQYF. The CDR3 DNA sequence: TGTGCCAGCTCCGCGACTAGCGGGAGTTCCTACGAGCAGTACTTC.

A few counts support this clonotype. The chain is built from TRBV15 and TRBJ2-7; the match to TRBD2 covers 13 bases. From germline, CDR1 is LNHNV and CDR2 YYDKDF (reference sequence). Trimming cost V 3 bases and J 0 bases; bases outside gene matches: 14. This CDR3 has 20 amino acids. DNA of the CDR3: TGTGCCACCAGCAGTGGACCTCCGGGACTAGCGGGGACGCACTCCTACGAGCAGTACTTC. Amino acids: CATSSGPPGLAGTHSYEQYF.

The sample holds a few counts of this clonotype. The chain links TRBV4-2 to TRBJ1-2; the D gene is possibly TRBD1 (5 bases). V lost 0 bases and J lost 2, with 19 bases in between. The CDR3 has 18 amino acids. The V gene's germline CDR1 is LGHNA and CDR2 YNFKEQ. CDR3 coding DNA: TGTGCCAGCAGCCAAGATCAAACGGGACTTATAATCAACTATGGCTACACCTTC. As protein: CASSQDQTGLIINYGYTF.

The chain has TRBV24-1 and TRBJ2-3; D not certain. The CDR3 has 14 residues. V lost 5 bases, J lost 2 bases, and 10 bases lay in between. Germline CDR1 KGHDR, CDR2 SFDVKD. CDR3 coding DNA: TGTGCCACCAGTGTCCCAGACTTCACAGATACGCAGTATTTT. Protein sequence: CATSVPDFTDTQYF.

The V call is TRBV24-1, the J call TRBJ2-2, with D perhaps matching TRBD1 (5 bases). This CDR3 has 18 amino acids. Trimming left V 7 bases short and J 3 bases short, with 23 bases between. Germline CDR1 is KGHDR and CDR2 is SFDVKD. The CDR3 nucleotides read TGTGCCACCAGCCCCCGGTTGGGGCAAAGGCCCGACACCGGGGAGCTGTTTTTT. Amino acids: CATSPRLGQRPDTGELFF.

There are a few counts of this clonotype. V usage is TRBV7-9 and J usage is TRBJ2-5, with 7 bases matching TRBD1. The CDR3 contains 13 residues. Germline CDR1 is SEHNR and CDR2 is FQNEAQ (reference sequence). The J segment lost 4 bases and the V segment lost 6 bases, leaving 5 bases of the junction unmatched. The CDR3 loop reads CASRPRQGETQYF. The CDR3 nucleotides read TGTGCCAGCAGACCCAGACAGGGAGAGACCCAGTACTTC.

The chain is built from TRBV27 and TRBJ2-7, with 9 bases matching TRBD1. The CDR3 spans 14 residues. Germline values: CDR1 MNHEY, CDR2 SMNVEV (reference sequence). Germline trimming cut 5 bases from V and 3 bases from J; bases unmatched to any gene: 5. CDR3 in amino acids: CASSAPGQGYEQYF. The CDR3 DNA reads TGTGCCAGCAGTGCCCCGGGACAGGGCTACGAGCAGTACTTC.

This clonotype appeared once. The chain couples TRBV12-3 or TRBV12-4 to TRBJ2-5, with D unclear. Trimming removed 6 bases at V and 5 bases at J, with 10 bases between. The CDR3 is 12 residues long. The CDR3 loop reads CASRRRAETQYF. CDR3 coding DNA: TGTGCCAGCAGGAGACGGGCGGAGACCCAGTACTTC.

The V call is TRBV20-1, the J call TRBJ2-7; D gene ambiguous. CDR1 and CDR2 from the germline V gene are DFQATT and SNEGSKA (reference sequence). The CDR3 spans 13 residues. The V and J ends lost 5 bases and 0 bases respectively, with 11 bases between them. The CDR3 sequence: CSAHYRSSYEQYF. The CDR3 DNA reads TGCAGTGCTCACTACCGGAGCTCCTACGAGCAGTACTTC.

About this clonotype: At one of its ends the junction is not consistent with the germline gene, which may arise from a read error. This chain uses TRBV12-3 or TRBV12-4 with TRBJ2-3; a possible D gene is TRBD2 (5 bases). This CDR3 spans 12 amino acids. This CDR3 is CASSPAEDPGCF. The CDR3, as DNA: TGTGCCAGCAGTCCCGCCGAGGACCCGGGGTGTTTT.

There are many counts of this clonotype. The chain has TRBV7-3 and TRBJ2-2, with TRBD1 identical over 9 bases. V was clipped by 5 bases and J by 2 bases; unmatched bases: 6. The CDR3 runs to 16 residues. Germline loops: CDR1 SGHTA, CDR2 FQGTGA. In DNA, the CDR3 is TGTGCCAGCAGCCCGACAGGGGGGGATAACACCGGGGAGCTGTTTTTT. The encoded protein is CASSPTGGDNTGELFF.

This clonotype was detected a few times. The chain recombines TRBV24-1 with TRBJ2-3; TRBD1 matches 9 bases. The CDR3 has 16 residues. The V and J ends lost 2 bases and 1 base, in that order; junction bases with no gene match: 3. Germline CDR1 KGHDR, CDR2 SFDVKD. As DNA, the CDR3 is TGTGCCACCAGTGATTGGGGGACAGGGCGCACAGATACGCAGTATTTT. Its translation: CATSDWGTGRTDTQYF.

This clonotype was picked up a small number of times. The J gene is TRBJ2-5, the V gene TRBV7-2; TRBD2 matches at 12 bases. The junction had 9 bases not matched to a gene; V was cut back by 5 bases and J by 5 bases. CDR3 size: 16 residues. Looked up from germline, CDR1 is SGHTA and CDR2 is FQGNSA. In DNA form, the CDR3 reads TGTGCCAGCAGCCAAGGACTAGCGGGAAGGACGGAGACCCAGTACTTC. Its translation: CASSQGLAGRTETQYF.

This clonotype has a handful of counts. The chain uses TRBV5-1 and TRBJ2-5, with 10 bases fitting TRBD1. The germline V gene encodes CDR1 SGHRS and CDR2 YFSETQ. With V trimmed by 0 bases and J by 4 bases, 3 bases remained unmatched. The CDR3 has 15 residues. The CDR3 sequence is CASSLGQGASETQYF. The CDR3 coding sequence is TGCGCCAGCAGCTTGGGACAGGGGGCGTCAGAGACCCAGTACTTC.

The chain joins TRBV3-1 to TRBJ2-3; the match to TRBD1 covers 9 bases. The germline gives CDR1 LGHDT, CDR2 YNNKEL (reference sequence). The CDR3 has 15 amino acids. After removal of 5 bases from V and 6 bases from J, the junction contained 9 bases not matched to a gene. CDR3 loop: CASSIRDRAHDTQYF. CDR3 DNA sequence: TGTGCCAGCAGCATACGGGACAGGGCGCACGATACGCAGTATTTT.

The V gene is TRBV11-1, the J gene TRBJ1-1; D is possibly TRBD1 (5 bases). Germline V lookup: CDR1 SGHAT, CDR2 FQDESV (reference sequence). Trimming took 5 bases from V and 1 from J, leaving 8 bases between them. The CDR3 is 13 amino acids. CDR3 in amino acids: CASSRQPNTEAFF. Written as DNA, the CDR3 is TGTGCCAGCAGCCGACAGCCGAACACTGAAGCTTTCTTT.

This clonotype came up many times. The chain combines TRBV14 with TRBJ2-2, with D perhaps TRBD1 or TRBD2 (5 bases each). This CDR3 has 17 amino acids. In germline, CDR1 is SGHDN, CDR2 FVKESK. Trimming removed 0 bases from V and 3 bases from J, with 14 bases in between. The CDR3 coding sequence is TGTGCCAGCAGCCAAGATGGGACGGTGAGGCACACCGGGGAGCTGTTTTTT. Its translation is CASSQDGTVRHTGELFF.

The rearrangement joins TRBV20-1 to TRBJ2-7, with unresolved D. The CDR3 extends over 12 amino acids. Germline V gives CDR1 DFQATT, CDR2 SNEGSKA (reference sequence). V was clipped by 6 bases and J by 5 bases, with 14 bases between them. The CDR3 reads CSALGRVNEQYF. Written as DNA, the CDR3 is TGCAGTGCCCTAGGAAGGGTAAACGAGCAGTACTTC.

The genes are TRBV7-3 and TRBJ2-1; maybe TRBD1 (6 bases). Trimming took 5 bases from V and 7 from J, leaving 15 bases between them. The V gene's germline CDR1 is SGHTA and CDR2 FQGTGA. The CDR3 is 14 residues long. The CDR3 DNA reads as TGTGCCAGCAGCCCCGCCGGACAGAGGAATGAGCAGTTCTTC. Its protein is CASSPAGQRNEQFF.

This clonotype was seen many times. The chain uses TRBV2 and TRBJ2-3; D call uncertain. This CDR3 has 11 residues. V lost 3 bases, J lost 4 bases, and 2 bases lay in between. Germline V gene data show CDR1 as SNHLY and CDR2 as FYNNEI. CDR3 amino acids: CASSEADTQYF. For the CDR3, the DNA is TGTGCCAGCAGTGAGGCAGATACGCAGTATTTT.

The chain uses TRBV29-1 and TRBJ2-4; D unresolved. Between the trimmed V and J ends, which lost 2 bases and 5 bases, there was a span of 16 bases. The CDR3 loop spans 15 amino acids. Germline V gene data show CDR1 as SQVTM and CDR2 as ANQGSEA. The CDR3 is CSVESWVGRQNIQYF. CDR3 DNA sequence: TGCAGCGTTGAATCATGGGTAGGCAGACAAAACATTCAGTACTTC.

The rearrangement uses TRBV5-1 and TRBJ2-2; D remains ambiguous. This CDR3 spans 14 amino acids. Trimming left V 1 base short and J 8 bases short, with 12 bases between. Germline CDR1 SGHRS, CDR2 YFSETQ. Here the CDR3 DNA reads TGCGCCAGCAGCTTGACCAGATCCGGAGGGGAGCTGTTTTTT. It codes for CASSLTRSGGELFF.

This clonotype has more than one count but fewer than ten. CDR3 loop: CASSSLPGLAGPGTQYF. In DNA form, the CDR3 reads TGTGCCAGCAGTTCCCTCCCCGGACTAGCGGGGCCAGGTACGCAGTATTTT. The chain joins TRBV12-3 or TRBV12-4 to TRBJ2-3; 12 nucleotides line up with TRBD2. V was pared by 4 bases and J by 8 bases, with 13 bases of the junction left unmatched. This CDR3 region has 17 residues.

This clonotype was observed a few times. This chain links TRBV25-1 with TRBJ2-7, with 8 positions matching TRBD1. This CDR3 contains 15 residues. CDR1 is MGHDK and CDR2 is SYGVNS in the germline V gene. V trimming: 2 bases; J trimming: 5 bases; junction bases outside the gene matches: 8. CDR3 amino acids: CASSERDRGSDEQYF. In nucleotides, the CDR3 is TGTGCCAGCAGTGAACGAGACAGGGGATCGGACGAGCAGTACTTC.

V gene TRBV6-2 or TRBV6-3 combines with J gene TRBJ2-5, with 11 positions matching TRBD2. The length of the CDR3 is 13 residues. V shed 11 bases, J shed 2 bases, and the junction held 4 bases outside the gene matches. Germline CDR1 is MNHEY and CDR2 is SVGEGT. As DNA, the CDR3 is TGTGCCGGACGACTAGCGGGACAAGAGACCCAGTACTTC. Translated: CAGRLAGQETQYF.

V gene TRBV4-2 combines with J gene TRBJ1-1; 8 nucleotides line up with TRBD1. The CDR3 runs to 14 residues. With V trimmed by 5 bases and J by 5 bases, 7 bases remained unmatched. Looked up from germline, CDR1 is LGHNA and CDR2 is YNFKEQ. CDR3 bases: TGTGCCAGCAGCTCCAATACAGGGGGTACTGAAGCTTTCTTT. This encodes CASSSNTGGTEAFF.

The chain recombines TRBV18 with TRBJ2-1, with TRBD2 matching over 8 bases. Looked up from germline, CDR1 is KGHSH and CDR2 is LQKENI. J lost 8 bases, V lost 0 bases, and 6 bases had no gene match. The CDR3 is 15 amino acids. This CDR3 is CASSPPSGSRHEQFF. CDR3 bases: TGTGCCAGCTCACCACCAAGCGGGAGTCGACATGAGCAGTTCTTC.